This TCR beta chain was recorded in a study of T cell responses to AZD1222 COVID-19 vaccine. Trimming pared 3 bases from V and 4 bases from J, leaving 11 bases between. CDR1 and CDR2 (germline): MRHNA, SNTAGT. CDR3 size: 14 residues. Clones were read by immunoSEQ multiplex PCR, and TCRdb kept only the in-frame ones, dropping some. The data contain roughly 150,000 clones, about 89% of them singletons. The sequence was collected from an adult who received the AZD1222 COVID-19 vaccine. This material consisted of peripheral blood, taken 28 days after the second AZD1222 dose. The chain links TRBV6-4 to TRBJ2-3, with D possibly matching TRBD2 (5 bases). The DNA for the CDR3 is TGTGCCAGCAGTGATACTAGTAGCCCAGATACGCAGTATTTT. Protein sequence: CASSDTSSPDTQYF.